The TCR beta chain described here comes from a study of shared clonotypes between healthy human individuals. Trimming cost V 7 bases and J 4 bases, with 7 bases left between them. The CDR3 has 10 amino acids. From germline, CDR1 is SQVTM and CDR2 ANQGSEA. The naive CD8 population came from CD45RO-negative cells selected for CCR7, without terminally differentiated effector memory CD45RA+ cells. The method was immunoSEQ multiplex PCR; TCRdb's version includes in-frame clones alone and lacks a portion of them. The table has 1.5 million to 2.5 million clones, roughly 95% seen once. The V and J genes are TRBV29-1 and TRBJ1-1; the D is unclear. The origin of this receptor is a man aged 18-30 years in good health. Sequenced sample: naive CD8+ T cells sorted from blood. CDR3 sequence reads: CSAMGTEAFF. The CDR3, as DNA: TGCAGCGCCATGGGCACTGAAGCTTTCTTT.